These T cell receptor beta chains were read from a single sample in a study of blood T cell repertoires in COVID-19. TCRdb keeps only in-frame clones here, not all; method: immunoSEQ multiplex PCR. The repertoire has 200,000 to 250,000 clones, around 83% of them found once; the top ten carry 6.8%. Sequences were obtained from PBMCs or T cells enriched from blood (not recorded which). The receptor source for this set is a woman aged 40 to 49 who had recovered from COVID-19. Both conserved end residues are part of each CDR3. Each record gives: J gene, clone size, D gene, V gene, CDR3 DNA, CDR3 protein. D genes are given only for firm matches. Size tells how often a clone was seen (once, few, many) or the class of an expanded clone, and some rows leave it out.

TRBJ2-3 NA NA TRBV7-9 TGTGCCAGCAGCCGTTCACAGGGAACAGATACGCAGTATTTT CASSRSQGTDTQYF
TRBJ2-2 once NA TRBV2 TGTGCCAGCACAATATGGGGGACTCGAACCGGGGAGCTGTTTTTT CASTIWGTRTGELFF
TRBJ2-1 NA NA TRBV12-3/TRBV12-4 TGTGCCAGCAGTGCGTTCTCGTATGAGCAGTTCTTC CASSAFSYEQFF
TRBJ2-1 NA TRBD1 TRBV6-2/TRBV6-3 TGTGCCAGCAGTGTTCCGGGACAGGGGCAGTTCTTC CASSVPGQGQFF
TRBJ1-1 once NA TRBV11-2 TGTGCCAGCAGCTTATTCTTTGTCAGGGCCTCGTCCACTGAAGCTTTCTTT CASSLFFVRASSTEAFF
TRBJ2-3 once TRBD1 TRBV18 TGTGCCAGCTCACCGCAGGGGGCGCTTGCTACAGATACGCAGTATTTT CASSPQGALATDTQYF
TRBJ1-5 once NA TRBV30 TGTGCCTGGAGTGTACAAGGGGTTCAGCCCCAGCATTTT CAWSVQGVQPQHF
TRBJ2-1 NA NA TRBV9 TGTGCCAGCAGCTCCGGGGGGCCCCGGGGTGAGCAGTTCTTC CASSSGGPRGEQFF
TRBJ2-5 NA NA TRBV6-5 TGTGCCAGCAGTTACGGAGGACTGGAAGAGACCCAGTACTTC CASSYGGLEETQYF
TRBJ2-1 NA NA TRBV6-5 TGTGCCAGCAGGGACGAACAGGGATCGGATGAGCAGTTCTTC CASRDEQGSDEQFF
TRBJ1-4 NA NA TRBV30 TGTGCCTTAATCCCGAAGGGGGTCGGCGAAAAACTGTTTTTT CALIPKGVGEKLFF
TRBJ1-1 few NA TRBV14 TGTGCCAGCAGCCGGCCAGGACAGACCGCTGAAGCTTTCTTT CASSRPGQTAEAFF
TRBJ2-1 few TRBD1 TRBV19 TGTGCCAGTAGTATCTCTGTCCTAGGGACAGGCGATGAGCAGTTCTTC CASSISVLGTGDEQFF
TRBJ2-2 NA NA TRBV24-1 TGTGCCACCAGTGACGGCCCGGGTTCCGGGGACACCGGGGAGCTGTTTTTT CATSDGPGSGDTGELFF
TRBJ1-5 NA TRBD1 TRBV28 TGTGCCAGCAGCCCATACCCGGCAGGGGGACCCAATCAGCCCCAGCATTTT CASSPYPAGGPNQPQHF
TRBJ1-2 NA TRBD1 TRBV19 TGTGCCAGTAGTATCCTATCCGGGACAGGGATCGATGGCTACACCTTC CASSILSGTGIDGYTF
TRBJ2-5 many TRBD1 TRBV7-9 TGTGCCAGCAGCTTCTCACAGGGGCTAGAGACCCAGTACTTC CASSFSQGLETQYF
TRBJ1-1 NA NA TRBV2 TGTGCCAGCAGGCGTCCCCTCCTAACCATGAACACTGAAGCTTTCTTT CASRRPLLTMNTEAFF
TRBJ2-5 NA NA TRBV19 TGTGCCAGTAATGGGGCGCTTGGGGAGACCCAGTACTTC CASNGALGETQYF
TRBJ2-1 NA NA TRBV19 TGTGCCAGTAGTTTAGGCGGTCTCTACAATGAGCAGTTCTTC CASSLGGLYNEQFF
TRBJ2-1 NA TRBD2 TRBV7-3 TGTGCCAGCAGCTTAACAACTAGCGGTTACAATGAGCAGTTCTTC CASSLTTSGYNEQFF
TRBJ2-2 once NA TRBV3-1/TRBV3-2 TGTGCCAGCAGCCAAGTAACTGGGGAGCTGTTTTTT CASSQVTGELFF
TRBJ1-2 NA TRBD1 TRBV5-5 TGTGCCAGCAGCTTCAACAGGGGCGGCTACACCTTC CASSFNRGGYTF
TRBJ1-5 NA NA TRBV12-2 TGTGCAAGTCCCTTTTTGTCGGGTAGCAATCAGCCCCAGCATTTT CASPFLSGSNQPQHF
TRBJ2-1 NA TRBD2 TRBV4-1 TGCGCCAGCAGCCGACTAGCGGGAGTGGACAATGAGCAGTTCTTC CASSRLAGVDNEQFF
TRBJ2-1 NA TRBD2 TRBV28 TGTGCCAGCAGTTTTCCATCTAGCGGAGACAATGAGCAGTTCTTC CASSFPSSGDNEQFF
TRBJ1-2 NA NA TRBV4-1 TGCGCCAGCAGCCAAGTAAGGGGGACACTCTATGGCTACACCTTC CASSQVRGTLYGYTF
TRBJ2-3 NA TRBD1 TRBV4-1 TGCGCCAGCAGCCGGGACAGCCTAAGGACAGATACGCAGTATTTT CASSRDSLRTDTQYF
TRBJ2-7 NA NA TRBV11-2 TGTGCCAGCAGCCCGAGTTGGGGCAACTCCTACGAGCAGTACTTC CASSPSWGNSYEQYF
TRBJ2-2 NA TRBD2 TRBV11-3 TGTGCCAGCAGCTTAGAGTCGCTAGCGGGGGTGACCGGGGAGCTGTTTTTT CASSLESLAGVTGELFF
TRBJ2-5 NA TRBD2 TRBV9 TGTGCCAGCAGCGTAGGCGGGAGGGCCCCCGGGACCCAGTACTTC CASSVGGRAPGTQYF
TRBJ2-1 NA TRBD1 TRBV5-1 TGCGCCAGCAGCTTGAGAACAGGGGATGAGCAGTTCTTC CASSLRTGDEQFF
TRBJ1-1 NA TRBD1 TRBV18 TGTGCCAGCTCACGTACCGGGACAGGGGACACTGAAGCTTTCTTT CASSRTGTGDTEAFF
TRBJ2-1 NA TRBD2 TRBV2 TGTGCCAGCAGTGGGGCGGGGGAGAAAGGAATCAATGAGCAGTTCTTC CASSGAGEKGINEQFF
TRBJ2-7 once NA TRBV7-9 TGTGCCAGCAGCCCTTCGTTTGGACAGGGAGGGTACTACGAGCAGTACTTC CASSPSFGQGGYYEQYF
TRBJ1-2 NA NA TRBV6-2/TRBV6-3 TGTGCCAGCAGCCAGGGGCGGGACCTTGCTGGCACCTTC CASSQGRDLAGTF
TRBJ2-4 NA TRBD2 TRBV19 TGTGCCAGTAGTCCCCCCGGACTAGCGGGAGGGCCTCCTCAGGGAACCAAAAACATTCAGTACTTC CASSPPGLAGGPPQGTKNIQYF
TRBJ1-1 NA TRBD1 TRBV7-8 TGTGCCAGCAGCACCCGGACAGGGATCACTGAAGCTTTCTTT CASSTRTGITEAFF
TRBJ1-1 NA TRBD1 TRBV6-5 TGTGCCAGCAACGGACAGGGGATAACTTTCTTT CASNGQGITFF
TRBJ2-1 NA TRBD2 TRBV4-1 TGCGCCAGCAGCCAACGACTAGCGGGAGTTGGGTCCTCCTACAATGAGCAGTTCTTC CASSQRLAGVGSSYNEQFF
TRBJ2-2 NA TRBD1 TRBV4-1 TGCGCCAGCAGCCTTCGACAGGGCGGCACCGGGGAGCTGTTTTTT CASSLRQGGTGELFF
TRBJ1-1 NA TRBD1 TRBV29-1 TGCAGCGCTAACAGGGGAGTGAACACTGAAGCTTTCTTT CSANRGVNTEAFF
TRBJ1-6 few TRBD1 TRBV18 TGTGCCAGCTCACTGACAGGGGATTCACCCCTCCACTTT CASSLTGDSPLHF
TRBJ1-2 NA NA TRBV12-3/TRBV12-4 TGTGCCAGCAGTTCAGGGGACGGGGGCTACACCTTC CASSSGDGGYTF
TRBJ1-6 few NA TRBV27 TGTGCCAGCAGTTTGCTGACAGGTGGATATTCACCCCTCCACTTT CASSLLTGGYSPLHF
TRBJ2-5 NA TRBD1 TRBV28 TGTGCCAGCCTGACAGGGGTCGGGCAAGAGACCCAGTACTTC CASLTGVGQETQYF
TRBJ2-2 NA TRBD2 TRBV5-1 TGCGCCAGCAGCTTAAGGACTAGCGGGAACACCGGGGAGCTGTTTTTT CASSLRTSGNTGELFF
TRBJ2-6 NA TRBD2 TRBV10-3 TGTGCCATCAGGAGGGGACTAGCGGGATCCTCTGGGGCCAACGTCCTGACTTTC CAIRRGLAGSSGANVLTF
TRBJ2-3 NA NA TRBV18 TGTGCCAGCTCACCACCCACAGGGACGGTGGGAGATACGCAGTATTTT CASSPPTGTVGDTQYF
TRBJ2-2 NA NA TRBV19 TGTGCCAGTAGTGAAGGGGCAGGATGGCCCGGGGAGCTGTTTTTT CASSEGAGWPGELFF
TRBJ1-1 NA NA TRBV18 TGTGCCAGCTCACCCGACAGCCCCACTGAAGCTTTCTTT CASSPDSPTEAFF
TRBJ1-3 NA NA TRBV23-1 TGCGCCAGCAATCGGACAGTCGGAAACACCATATATTTT CASNRTVGNTIYF
TRBJ1-5 once NA TRBV4-1 TGCGCCAGCAGCCCCCGTTTCAATCAGCCCCAGCATTTT CASSPRFNQPQHF
TRBJ2-5 NA NA TRBV3-1/TRBV3-2 TGTGCCATTTCTTACGGACAGCTGGAGACCCAGTACTTC CAISYGQLETQYF
TRBJ2-1 once NA TRBV9 TGTGCCAGCAGCAGCTTCGAGGTCAATGAGCAGTTCTTC CASSSFEVNEQFF
TRBJ2-7 NA NA TRBV30 TGTGCCCGGAGGGGAGGAGGGGCGGGGAGCTACGAGCAGTACTTC CARRGGGAGSYEQYF
TRBJ1-6 NA TRBD1 TRBV9 TGTGCCAGCAGCGGACAGGGGGGGCATTCACCCCTCCACTTT CASSGQGGHSPLHF
TRBJ1-5 NA NA TRBV19 TGTGCCAGTAGTATCCAGGGACTTAGCAATCAGCCCCAGCATTTT CASSIQGLSNQPQHF
TRBJ2-5 NA TRBD1 TRBV24-1 TGTGCCACCAGTGCTGTCGGGACAGAACAAGAGACCCAGTACTTC CATSAVGTEQETQYF